The next 22 T cell receptor beta chains were all read from a single sample in a study of regulatory T cells in long-lasting Graves disease. Construction of the TCR beta libraries employed iRepertoire HTBI primers in conjunction with Arm-PCR of CDR3 regions. One entry per CDR3 protein results from TCRdb running MiXCR on the multiplex PCR reads. The data show about 220,000 distinct CDR3 sequences, roughly 19% seen once. Specified time point: newly diagnosed GD, antithyroid drugs for less than 3 months. Isolated PBMC RNA provided the starting material for the TCR library. The data also belong to a second study, concerning T cells in Graves' hyperthyroidism and ophthalmopathy.

The specimen was peripheral blood mononuclear cells (PBMCs), collected at new diagnosis, from a patient treated with antithyroid drugs. These receptors all come from a woman aged 25 to 39 with Graves disease.

There are a few counts of this clonotype. The chain combines TRBV5-6 with TRBJ2-2; TRBD1 matches 9 bases. The V segment lost 3 bases and the J segment 6 bases; nucleotides outside the gene matches: 6. CDR3 length equals 15 residues. Germline V gene data show CDR1 as SGHDT and CDR2 as YYEEEE. The CDR3 here is CASSSGQGGAGELFF. In DNA form, the CDR3 reads TGTGCCAGCAGCTCGGGACAGGGTGGGGCCGGGGAGCTGTTTTTT.

The chain is built from TRBV28 and TRBJ1-1; 7 bases map to TRBD1. CDR3 length: 16 amino acids. J lost 0 bases, V lost 4 bases, and 8 bases had no gene match. In germline, CDR1 is MDHEN, CDR2 SYDVKM. CDR3 loop: CASSSDRVLMNTEAFF. CDR3 in DNA: TGTGCCAGCAGTTCAGACAGGGTCCTGATGAACACTGAAGCTTTCTTT.

There are many counts of this clonotype. J is TRBJ1-1 and V is TRBV18, with 7 bases that match TRBD1. Per germline, CDR1 KGHSH and CDR2 LQKENI. The CDR3 runs 14 residues. V lost 3 bases, J lost 6 bases, and 7 bases stayed unmatched. The chain's CDR3 is CASSPTDRFSEAFF. The CDR3 bases are TGTGCCAGCTCACCGACGGACAGGTTCTCTGAAGCTTTCTTT.

This clonotype was observed at least ten times. V gene TRBV20-1 combines with J gene TRBJ2-3; 7 positions agree with TRBD1. V shed 7 bases and J 1 base; nucleotides not matched to a gene: 8. The CDR3 loop spans 14 amino acids. The germline gives CDR1 DFQATT, CDR2 SNEGSKA (reference sequence). The chain's CDR3 is CSGMAGTGTDTQYF. CDR3 DNA: TGCAGTGGTATGGCCGGGACAGGCACAGATACGCAGTATTTT.

The chain is built from TRBV14 and TRBJ2-1; 9 bases agree with TRBD2. CDR1 is SGHDN and CDR2 is FVKESK in the germline V gene. The CDR3 is made up of 17 amino acids. J lost 4 bases, V lost 1 base, and 8 bases had no gene match. In nucleotides, the CDR3 is TGTGCCAGCAGCCAAGGTTTGCGGGGGGGCAGTTACAATGAGCAGTTCTTC. This gives the protein CASSQGLRGGSYNEQFF.

At least ten counts were recorded for this clonotype. The chain recombines TRBV9 with TRBJ2-7; 12 bases map to TRBD2. The CDR3 is 14 amino acids. Per germline, CDR1 SGDLS and CDR2 YYNGEE. The J segment lost 4 bases and the V segment lost 3 bases, leaving 2 bases of the junction unmatched. For the CDR3, the DNA is TGTGCCAGCAGCGCTGGGACTAGCGGGTACGAGCAGTACTTC. It is translated as CASSAGTSGYEQYF.

This clonotype was observed many times. The CDR3 loop is CASSLPGAGAYEQYF. CDR3 coding DNA: TGTGCCAGCAGCCTTCCGGGGGCAGGGGCCTACGAGCAGTACTTC. The gene calls are TRBV28 and TRBJ2-7; either TRBD1 or TRBD2 may supply D (6 bases each). The CDR3 runs to 15 residues. Germline-derived CDR1 and CDR2 are MDHEN and SYDVKM. Between the trimmed V and J ends, which lost 6 bases and 2 bases, there was a span of 17 bases.

The V gene is TRBV27, the J gene TRBJ1-2; TRBD1 is a possible D gene (6 bases). This CDR3 region has 15 residues. V gave up 4 bases and J gave up 4 bases, with 16 bases separating them. Germline CDR1 is MNHEY and CDR2 is SMNVEV (reference sequence). The chain's CDR3 is CASSSSGGRLYGYTF. CDR3 DNA: TGTGCCAGCAGTTCGTCTGGGGGGCGCCTCTATGGCTACACCTTC.

The table lists this clonotype with many counts. The chain couples TRBV12-3 or TRBV12-4 to TRBJ2-7, with D possibly being TRBD2 (6 bases). CDR3 length: 14 residues. V dropped 5 bases and J dropped 1 base, with 12 bases sitting between them. The DNA for the CDR3 is TGTGCCAGCAGTCCAAGCGGGCCTTCCTACGAGCAGTACTTC. Its protein is CASSPSGPSYEQYF.

The chain joins TRBV5-1 to TRBJ2-2; D may be TRBD2 (6 bases). The CDR3 sequence is 16 residues long. Looked up from germline, CDR1 is SGHRS and CDR2 is YFSETQ. Trimming removed 4 bases from V and 7 bases from J, with 20 bases in between. CDR3: CASSVSGTPEGGELFF. DNA of the CDR3: TGCGCCAGCAGCGTATCCGGGACCCCGGAGGGCGGGGAGCTGTTTTTT.

This clonotype came up many times. The J gene is TRBJ2-3, the V gene TRBV27, with 9 bases that match TRBD1. CDR1 and CDR2 (germline): MNHEY, SMNVEV (reference sequence). With 4 bases clipped from V and 3 bases from J, the junction kept 5 bases outside the gene matches. The CDR3 is 15 amino acids. This chain's CDR3 is CASSSRTGETDTQYF. Written as DNA, the CDR3 is TGTGCCAGCAGTTCCCGGACAGGGGAGACAGATACGCAGTATTTT.

This clonotype was observed many times. The V gene is TRBV12-3 or TRBV12-4, the J gene TRBJ2-7; 7 positions agree with TRBD1. Trimming cost V 4 bases and J 5 bases; bases outside gene matches: 8. The CDR3 contains 14 residues. The CDR3 bases are TGTGCCAGCAGTTCCGGGACAGAGATGAACGAGCAGTACTTC. It translates to CASSSGTEMNEQYF.

This clonotype was observed many times. The chain has TRBV24-1 and TRBJ2-1, with a weak D call TRBD1 (5 bases). Germline V lookup: CDR1 KGHDR, CDR2 SFDVKD. CDR3 size: 14 residues. Trimming removed 6 bases at V and 0 bases at J, with 8 bases between. The CDR3 DNA reads as TGTGCCACCAGTACAGACAGCTCCTACAATGAGCAGTTCTTC. As protein: CATSTDSSYNEQFF.

CDR3: CASSSYTGTTGNTIYF. In DNA form, the CDR3 reads TGTGCCAGCAGTTCGTATACCGGGACAACTGGAAACACCATATATTTT. This chain joins TRBV28 and TRBJ1-3; D perhaps matches TRBD1 (6 bases). Germline V gene lookup returns CDR1 MDHEN and CDR2 SYDVKM. This CDR3 contains 16 residues. Trimming shortened V by 4 bases and J by 2 bases, and 15 bases separated the two germline ends. The full variable domain, completed using reference TRBV28 and TRBJ1-3, is DVKVTQSSRYLVKRTGEKVFLECVQDMDHENMFWYRQDPGLGLRLIYFSYDVKMKEKGDIPEGYSVSREKKERFSLILESASTNQTSMYLCASSSYTGTTGNTIYFGEGSWLTVV.

This clonotype has only a few counts. The chain employs TRBV4-1 and TRBJ1-6; 7 bases are a match to TRBD1. The ends lost 3 bases at V and 7 bases at J; junction bases unmatched: 12. Germline CDR1 and CDR2: MGHRA and YSYEKL. The CDR3 consists of 17 residues. CDR3 sequence (DNA): TGCGCCAGCAGCCATCTCGAGGGGGCATGGGGAAATTCACCCCTCCACTTT. Its protein product is CASSHLEGAWGNSPLHF.

Worth noting for this clonotype: Given a much more abundant clone one base away, this may be a read error. The chain is built from TRBV11-3 and TRBJ2-1; TRBD1 is a possible D gene (5 bases). The CDR3 is 13 residues long. CDR1 and CDR2 from the germline V gene are SGHNT and YENEEA. CDR3 sequence: CASSLGLYSEQFF. The DNA for the CDR3 is TGTGCCAGCAGCTTGGGGCTCTACAGTGAGCAGTTCTTC.

This clonotype has at least ten counts. The chain uses TRBV30 and TRBJ1-5; D remains ambiguous. This CDR3 contains 13 residues. Germline CDR1 GTSNPN, CDR2 SVGIG (reference sequence). Trimming removed 2 bases from V and 4 bases from J, with 9 bases in between. This CDR3 reads CAWSTDSNQPQHF. The CDR3 region has the DNA TGTGCCTGGAGTACAGACTCTAATCAGCCCCAGCATTTT.

This clonotype was recorded many times. The chain couples TRBV7-2 to TRBJ1-1; D ambiguous. The length of the CDR3 is 11 residues. The germline CDR1 and CDR2 sequences are SGHTA and FQGNSA. Deletions cut 5 bases from V and 2 bases from J, with 3 bases between. The CDR3 DNA follows: TGTGCCAGCAGCGTTAACACTGAAGCTTTCTTT. Amino acids: CASSVNTEAFF.

This clonotype was seen repeatedly, ten times or more. The CDR3 nucleotides read TGTGCCAGCAGCCGGGACAGGGGAGGAGGCAATCAGCCCCAGCATTTT. Translating it yields CASSRDRGGGNQPQHF. The rearrangement joins TRBV28 to TRBJ1-5; TRBD1 aligns across 10 bases. The J segment lost 2 bases and the V segment lost 6 bases, leaving 7 bases of the junction unmatched. The CDR3 loop spans 16 amino acids. The germline CDR1 and CDR2 sequences are MDHEN and SYDVKM.

This clonotype was counted ten times or more. The chain links TRBV20-1 to TRBJ1-3; the D is unclear. The CDR3 is 15 residues long. Looked up from germline, CDR1 is DFQATT and CDR2 is SNEGSKA (reference sequence). V was trimmed by 1 base and J by 2 bases, leaving 12 bases between them. The CDR3 sequence is CSARGEVRPGNTIYF. The CDR3 DNA follows: TGCAGTGCTAGAGGAGAGGTGAGGCCTGGAAACACCATATATTTT.

This clonotype was observed at least ten times. The chain couples TRBV5-4 to TRBJ1-1; D is ambiguous. V was shortened by 4 bases and J by 0 bases, with 13 bases between the two germline ends. The germline gives CDR1 SGHNT, CDR2 YYREEE (reference sequence). The CDR3 runs to 15 residues. The CDR3 coding sequence is TGTGCCAGCAGCCCGCGCCAATCTTTGAACACTGAAGCTTTCTTT. It yields the protein CASSPRQSLNTEAFF.

The table lists this clonotype with many counts. J is TRBJ2-7 and V is TRBV7-9; 16 bases align to TRBD2. Germline values: CDR1 SEHNR, CDR2 FQNEAQ (reference sequence). V dropped 5 bases and J dropped 11; count of bases not matched to a gene: 9. The CDR3 consists of 15 residues. The CDR3 region is CASSRAGTSGRAKYF. DNA for the CDR3: TGTGCCAGCAGCCGCGCCGGGACTAGCGGGAGGGCCAAGTACTTC.